The next 24 T cell receptor beta chains were all read from a single sample in a study of long-term antiretroviral therapy in people with HIV. This was the immunoSEQ v3.0 assay at survey level. The data were produced by immunoSEQ multiplex PCR, yet TCRdb's version contains in-frame clones alone and is incomplete. The repertoire holds around 9,600 clones, with approximately 80% as singletons. The sample in question was unsorted PBMCs, obtained 0.4 years before starting antiretroviral therapy. The source of these receptors is a man aged 30 to 39 with HIV.

V usage is TRBV10-3 and J usage is TRBJ2-7, with D tentatively TRBD1 (6 bases). Trimming shortened V by 0 bases and J by 7 bases, and 25 bases separated the two germline ends. The CDR3 totals 18 residues. Germline values: CDR1 ENHRY, CDR2 SYGVKD. The CDR3: CAISESTRARPTRGEQYF. The CDR3 DNA follows: TGTGCCATCAGTGAGTCCACCAGGGCCCGGCCGACGAGGGGGGAGCAGTACTTC.

The chain recombines TRBV10-3 with TRBJ1-2; D is perhaps TRBD1 (6 bases). CDR1 and CDR2 from the germline V gene are ENHRY and SYGVKD. Deletions cut 7 bases from V and 3 bases from J, with 18 bases between. CDR3 size: 15 residues. The CDR3 region has the DNA TGTGCCATCAACGACAATCGGAACAGGGACTATGGCTACACCTTC. This sequence encodes CAINDNRNRDYGYTF.

This clone has a handful of counts. The J gene is TRBJ2-5, the V gene TRBV28; 8 positions match TRBD2. Germline loops: CDR1 MDHEN, CDR2 SYDVKM. Trimming cost V 2 bases and J 2 bases; bases outside gene matches: 7. CDR3 length: 16 amino acids. CDR3 amino acids: CASSLVAIAGQETQYF. The CDR3 coding sequence is TGTGCCAGCAGTTTAGTAGCCATAGCGGGGCAAGAGACCCAGTACTTC.

V gene TRBV6-5 combines with J gene TRBJ1-1, with D possibly TRBD1 on 5 matching bases. V was cut by 0 bases and J by 3 bases, with 11 bases left in between. Germline-derived CDR1 and CDR2 are MNHEY and SVGAGI. The CDR3 covers 15 residues. CDR3 coding DNA: TGTGCCAGCAGTTACTCACGGGGGGTGCACACTGAAGCTTTCTTT. It is translated as CASSYSRGVHTEAFF.

The chain is built from TRBV9 and TRBJ2-7, with D possibly being TRBD1 (5 bases). Germline loops: CDR1 SGDLS, CDR2 YYNGEE. Between the trimmed V and J ends, which lost 10 bases and 3 bases, there was a span of 20 bases. This CDR3 has 14 amino acids. The CDR3 loop reads CADRRQGAGYEQYF. The CDR3 bases are TGTGCCGACCGCCGCCAGGGCGCTGGCTACGAGCAGTACTTC.

The chain combines TRBV7-9 with TRBJ2-1, with TRBD1 matching 12 bases. The CDR3 has 17 amino acids. In germline, CDR1 is SEHNR, CDR2 FQNEAQ (reference sequence). The junction had 13 bases not matched to a gene; V was cut back by 5 bases and J by 8 bases. The CDR3 sequence is CASSPSKGQGASHEQFF. CDR3 DNA: TGTGCCAGCAGCCCAAGCAAGGGACAGGGGGCGTCCCATGAGCAGTTCTTC.

Here the CDR3 DNA reads TGTGCCAGCAGCCCGACAGGGAGCACAGATACGCAGTATTTT. Translated: CASSPTGSTDTQYF. The V and J genes are TRBV7-2 and TRBJ2-3; 7 positions agree with TRBD1. The CDR3 consists of 14 residues. V lost 5 bases, J lost 0 bases, and 2 bases stayed unmatched. Germline assignment: CDR1 SGHTA and CDR2 FQGNSA.

This chain's CDR3 is CASIQGKSTGYTF. The CDR3 region has the DNA TGTGCCAGCATACAGGGAAAATCGACTGGCTACACCTTC. J is TRBJ1-2 and V is TRBV6-6; D might be TRBD1 (6 bases). The CDR3 length is 13 residues. Deletions cut 7 bases from V and 7 bases from J, with 16 bases between. Germline V gene lookup returns CDR1 MNHNY and CDR2 SVGAGI (reference sequence).

This chain links TRBV29-1 with TRBJ1-4, with a possible D match to TRBD1 (5 bases). V was shortened by 1 base and J by 3 bases, with 15 bases between the two germline ends. The CDR3 sequence is 16 residues long. Germline loops: CDR1 SQVTM, CDR2 ANQGSEA. The CDR3 DNA follows: TGCAGCGTTGAAGGAGGTGGGGGGACCGCTAATGAAAAACTGTTTTTT. Translating gives CSVEGGGGTANEKLFF.

This clone was seen a single time. J is TRBJ1-2 and V is TRBV7-9; D uncertain. The CDR3 runs 12 residues. Per the germline V gene, CDR1 is SEHNR and CDR2 is FQNEAQ (reference sequence). V was clipped by 5 bases and J by 4 bases, with 8 bases between them. CDR3 protein: CASSPNSYGYTF. In DNA form, the CDR3 reads TGTGCCAGCAGCCCCAACAGCTATGGCTACACCTTC.

This clone was seen only a few times. J is TRBJ2-7 and V is TRBV4-1; 9 positions match TRBD2. Looked up from germline, CDR1 is MGHRA and CDR2 is YSYEKL. Trimming at V came to 4 bases and at J to 4 bases, leaving 8 bases not matched to a gene. The length of the CDR3 is 15 residues. This chain's CDR3 is CASSPLAGAVYEQYF. CDR3 nucleotide sequence: TGCGCCAGCAGCCCTTTAGCGGGGGCCGTTTACGAGCAGTACTTC.

The chain carries TRBV19 and TRBJ2-7, with TRBD2 matching over 7 bases. The CDR3 has 14 amino acids. Germline V gene data show CDR1 as LNHDA and CDR2 as SQIVND (reference sequence). The junction had 7 bases not matched to a gene; V was cut back by 1 base and J by 7 bases. The CDR3 region has the DNA TGTGCCAGTAGTATAGGGGGGACTACTAATGAGCAGTACTTC. It specifies CASSIGGTTNEQYF.

Judged by abundance, this clone is medium-sized. This sequence joins TRBV6-6 and TRBJ2-3, with 10 bases aligning to TRBD2. The V gene's germline CDR1 is MNHNY and CDR2 SVGAGI (reference sequence). Trimming removed 3 bases from V and 5 bases from J; junction bases left unmatched: 5. This CDR3 region has 15 residues. As DNA, the CDR3 is TGTGCCAGCAGTTATAGCGGGAGGCGTCAAGATACGCAGTATTTT. Encoded protein: CASSYSGRRQDTQYF.

This clone was seen a handful of times. This chain links TRBV7-9 with TRBJ2-7, with D tentatively TRBD1 (5 bases). Germline CDR1 SEHNR, CDR2 FQNEAQ (reference sequence). This CDR3 comprises 13 residues. Between the trimmed V and J ends, which lost 5 bases and 2 bases, there was a span of 10 bases. The CDR3 DNA follows: TGTGCCAGCAGCCTAGACAGCGCCTACGAGCAGTACTTC. Translating gives CASSLDSAYEQYF.

CDR3 residues: CASSRTQSYEQYF. CDR3 nucleotide sequence: TGTGCCAGCTCACGGACTCAATCCTACGAGCAGTACTTC. The V and J genes are TRBV18 and TRBJ2-7; perhaps TRBD2 as D (5 bases). The CDR3 length is 13 residues. Trimming took off 4 bases at V and 1 base at J, with 8 bases between the two ends. Germline values: CDR1 KGHSH, CDR2 LQKENI.

The chain combines TRBV29-1 with TRBJ2-1; a weak D match, TRBD1 (5 bases). Germline assignment: CDR1 SQVTM and CDR2 ANQGSEA. V dropped 5 bases and J dropped 5 bases, with 13 bases sitting between them. This CDR3 comprises 13 residues. CDR3 coding DNA: TGCAGCGTTAGGCAGGGTGGGGACAATGAGCAGTTCTTC. It specifies CSVRQGGDNEQFF.

V is TRBV9 and J is TRBJ1-3; no clear D gene. The ends were cut back, 3 bases at V and 3 bases at J, with 13 bases in the middle. The CDR3 has 15 residues. The germline gives CDR1 SGDLS, CDR2 YYNGEE. CDR3 residues: CASSARGELGNTIYF. The DNA of the CDR3 is TGTGCCAGCAGCGCCCGTGGAGAGCTTGGAAACACCATATATTTT.

This clone was observed a few times. The rearrangement links TRBV2 to TRBJ2-1; D possibly corresponds to TRBD2 (6 bases). Looked up from germline, CDR1 is SNHLY and CDR2 is FYNNEI. The CDR3 length is 18 residues. V was cut by 0 bases and J by 5 bases, with 20 bases left in between. This CDR3 reads CASSEALVGRLEDNEQFF. As DNA, the CDR3 is TGTGCCAGCAGTGAAGCTCTAGTTGGGAGACTAGAAGACAATGAGCAGTTCTTC. Complete variable domain (other parts from reference TRBV2 and TRBJ2-1): EPEVTQTPSHQVTQMGQEVILRCVPISNHLYFYWYRQILGQKVEFLVSFYNNEISEKSEIFDDQFSVERPDGSNFTLKIRSTKLEDSAMYFCASSEALVGRLEDNEQFFGPGTRLTVL.

The J gene is TRBJ1-1, the V gene TRBV4-2, with 11 bases aligning to TRBD1. V was pared by 3 bases and J by 5 bases, with 5 bases of the junction left unmatched. Germline CDR1 reads LGHNA; CDR2 reads YNFKEQ. The CDR3 extends over 15 amino acids. The CDR3 sequence: CASSHKDRGRTEAFF. CDR3 sequence (DNA): TGTGCCAGCAGCCACAAGGACAGGGGGCGTACTGAAGCTTTCTTT.

This clone rates as medium-sized. The J gene is TRBJ2-1, the V gene TRBV7-9; tentative D call: TRBD1 (7 bases). From germline, CDR1 is SEHNR and CDR2 FQNEAQ (reference sequence). Trimming removed 4 bases from V and 1 base from J, with 14 bases in between. This CDR3 comprises 16 residues. The CDR3 region has the DNA TGTGCCAGCAGCTCCCAGGGGGGAAAATCCTACAATGAGCAGTTCTTC. It yields the protein CASSSQGGKSYNEQFF.

The CDR3 loop is CASGGEIYNEQFF. DNA for the CDR3: TGTGCCAGTGGGGGGGAAATTTACAATGAGCAGTTCTTC. The gene calls are TRBV19 and TRBJ2-1; TRBD2 matches at 7 bases. V lost 8 bases to trimming and J lost 4 bases; unmatched junction nucleotides: 5. The CDR3 is 13 amino acids. Germline CDR1 LNHDA, CDR2 SQIVND (reference sequence).

The rearrangement joins TRBV2 to TRBJ1-2; 11 bases agree with TRBD1. The CDR3 sequence is 15 residues long. The J segment lost 4 bases and the V segment lost 6 bases, leaving 7 bases of the junction unmatched. Germline values: CDR1 SNHLY, CDR2 FYNNEI. The CDR3 DNA reads as TGTGCCAGCAGCCCGCAGGACAGGGGGCCCTATGGCTACACCTTC. Protein: CASSPQDRGPYGYTF. The full variable domain, with the rest looked up from reference TRBV2 and TRBJ1-2, is EPEVTQTPSHQVTQMGQEVILRCVPISNHLYFYWYRQILGQKVEFLVSFYNNEISEKSEIFDDQFSVERPDGSNFTLKIRSTKLEDSAMYFCASSPQDRGPYGYTFGSGTRLTVV.

The genes are TRBV14 and TRBJ1-1; D gene unclear. There are 15 residues in the CDR3. Germline-derived CDR1 and CDR2 are SGHDN and FVKESK. Trimming took off 1 base at V and 4 bases at J, with 13 bases between the two ends. CDR3: CASSQVVHRATEAFF. CDR3 nucleotides: TGTGCCAGCAGCCAAGTTGTACACCGGGCCACTGAAGCTTTCTTT.

The V gene is TRBV11-3, the J gene TRBJ2-7; D is possibly TRBD2 (5 bases). The CDR3 consists of 14 residues. In germline, CDR1 is SGHNT, CDR2 YENEEA. With 5 bases removed from V and 0 bases from J, the gap between germline ends came to 11 bases. The CDR3 is CASSRTDLSYEQYF. DNA of the CDR3: TGTGCCAGCAGCCGGACTGATCTCTCCTACGAGCAGTACTTC.